This section outlines one T cell receptor (beta chain) sequence together with its context. These data belong to a study of blood T cell repertoires in COVID-19. Study information: Researchers got acute and convalescent COVID-19 samples from the United States, Italy and Spain. T cells, B-cell-depleted T cells, or PBMCs supplied cDNA or gDNA.

As handled by the study authors: Estimation of nucleated cell counts was performed using reference gene primer amplification. TCRdb's table, derived via immunoSEQ multiplex PCR, lists solely in-frame clones and lacks some. From that table come the V and J calls and clone size; the DNA was used to work out D and trimming. The sample has a few hundred thousand clones, approximately 87% seen once. This CDR3 contains 13 residues. Germline CDR1 and CDR2: MGHDK and SYGVNS. V was clipped by 5 bases and J by 6 bases, with 13 bases between them. What was sequenced was peripheral blood. The chain uses TRBV25-1 and TRBJ1-2; D ambiguous. This TCR came from a human donor in a cohort sampled during active COVID-19. The CDR3 reads CASSPRAGNGYTF. CDR3 nucleotides: TGTGCCAGCAGTCCCCGGGCGGGCAATGGCTACACCTTC.